The sequence of this T cell receptor (beta chain) was determined in a study of blood T cells in healthy people across ages (dated by TCRdb to about 2015). For context, the study as a whole: In model experiments, template switching captured roughly one uniquely barcoded TCR beta cDNA molecule for every two T cells. To track age-related changes in TCR beta repertoire diversity, the study relied on deep sequencing normalized with unique cDNA molecular identifiers. Four age groups were formed from the donors: young (average roughly 16 years), middle-aged (just under 40), aged (over 55) and long-lived (around 80). To avoid experimental bias, donors of different ages were randomly spread across the sequencing lanes. The study analyzed two additional independent replicas of 1 million unique cDNA reads from the same blood draw for two donors, one aged 18 to 29 and one aged 80 or older. Points the paper makes about the study in general: A strong correlation was found between observed TCR beta diversity and the percentage of naive T cells measured by flow cytometry. Compared with the aged group, more naive CD4+ T cells, fewer expanded clones and increased TCR diversity were shown by the long-lived group, suggesting age selection. Because profiling used bulk unsorted PBMCs, naive and antigen-experienced compartments could not be compared conclusively. Estimates of total diversity based on one million sequenced T cells were considered lower bounds and underestimates. As age increased, observed TCR beta diversity per million T cells dropped in a roughly linear way, and a significant reduction was already evident by age 40. Because donor CMV infection status was unknown, age-related changes in expanded clonotypes were potentially confounded.

Notes on this clonotype: Its antigen is still unknown. No qualities accompany the bases; no much larger clone lies one base away.

The 35 to 40 donors, aged 6 to 90 years, were systemically healthy Caucasian individuals from Russia. Each donor gave roughly 9 milliliters of peripheral blood, drawn into EDTA-treated Vacutainer tubes. Ficoll-Paque density-gradient centrifugation was used to isolate PBMCs, with at least 6 million obtained per sample. Total RNA was extracted from PBMCs with Trizol reagent, with at least 6 micrograms obtained per sample. For every donor, an aliquot of PBMCs went through flow cytometry to measure the percentages of naive CD45RAhigh/CD27high T cells. The library came from 5' RACE. The reads were generated on an Illumina HiSeq 2500. A second PCR of 7 to 11 cycles was performed with a sample-barcoded 5' primer and a J-beta primer mix. Each TCR beta cDNA molecule received a unique molecular identifier from a template-switch 5' adaptor carrying 12 random nucleotides. At least 2.5 million CDR3-containing paired-end reads were obtained from each sample. First-strand cDNA was synthesized from all RNA with the Mint cDNA synthesis kit, primed by a TRBC-specific oligonucleotide. All cDNA was treated with uracil-DNA glycosylase and then went through a first 18-cycle PCR with the universal primers M1SS and BC2_uni_R. Per the authors' processing: Normalization of each sample was performed by random selection of 1 million high-quality reads, each carrying a distinct molecular identifier. Instead of being binned into consensus sequences, reads with shared molecular identifiers were discarded. MiTCR, with a Q25 quality threshold and the strictest error-elimination algorithm, was used for CDR3 identification, clonotype clustering and error correction. A nonparametric unseen species model with Euler transformation was used to estimate a lower bound on total TCR beta diversity. Using fastp at Q25 and MiXCR, TCRdb reprocessed the public reads and kept productive beta chains. Each CDR3 protein appears once, grouped with its most common genes and DNA. TCRdb's processing, not the authors' own work, is the source of the V and J calls. The sample has around 690,000 distinct CDR3 sequences on record, roughly three fifths of them singletons. 35% to 40% of the sample is in the top ten clones.

The origin of this receptor is a man between 60 and 75 years old in good health. Source material: blood.

The DNA sequence is given as TGCAGTGCTAGAGGGGTTGGGCTTAAAAACATTCAGTACTTC. This is translated as CSARGVGLKNIQYF. The chain links TRBV20-1 with TRBJ2-5, with no reliable assignment of the D segment. The J call is uncertain, as TRBJ2-4 better fits the DNA end. Its CDR3 holds 14 amino acids, cysteine through phenylalanine. Only the CDR3 DNA stays, 42 bases, in frame from base 1. CDR1 is given as DFQATT and CDR2 as SNEGSKA, both from the germline V gene (reference sequence).